This T cell receptor beta chain was retrieved from a study of T cells in Graves' hyperthyroidism and ophthalmopathy. CDR1 MNHEY and CDR2 SVGEGT come from the germline V gene. This CDR3 is 12 amino acids long. Trimming shortened V by 7 bases and J by 4 bases, and 10 bases separated the two germline ends. The CDR3 regions of TCR beta were amplified from RNA transcripts. Carried out on the TCR CDR3, a first-round RT-PCR used the HTBI primer set. TCRdb fed the multiplex PCR reads into MiXCR, producing one record per CDR3 protein. The data show roughly 550,000 distinct CDR3 sequences, with 15% to 20% seen just once and over 25% held by the top ten.

This sequence originates from a woman aged 25 to 39 with Graves' ophthalmopathy. The V and J genes are TRBV6-2 or TRBV6-3 and TRBJ1-2; possible D gene TRBD1, 5 bases. The sequenced sample was blood. In DNA form, the CDR3 reads TGTGCCAGCAAACGGACACCCTATGGCTACACCTTC. Protein sequence: CASKRTPYGYTF.